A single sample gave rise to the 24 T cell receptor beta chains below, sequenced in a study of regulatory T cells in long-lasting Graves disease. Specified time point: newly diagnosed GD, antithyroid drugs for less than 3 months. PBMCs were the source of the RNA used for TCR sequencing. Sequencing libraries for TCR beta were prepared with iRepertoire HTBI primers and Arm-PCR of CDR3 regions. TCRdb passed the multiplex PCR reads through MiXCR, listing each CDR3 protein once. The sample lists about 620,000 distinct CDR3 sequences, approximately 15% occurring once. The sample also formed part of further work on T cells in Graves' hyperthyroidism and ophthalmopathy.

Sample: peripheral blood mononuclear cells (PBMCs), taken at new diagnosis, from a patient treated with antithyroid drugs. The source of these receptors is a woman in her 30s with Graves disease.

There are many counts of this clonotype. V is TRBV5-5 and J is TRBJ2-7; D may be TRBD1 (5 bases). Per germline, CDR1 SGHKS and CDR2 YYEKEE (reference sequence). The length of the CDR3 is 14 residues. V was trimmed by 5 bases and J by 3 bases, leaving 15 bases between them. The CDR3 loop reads CASSNLKGHYEQYF. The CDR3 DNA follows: TGTGCCAGCAGTAACCTCAAGGGGCACTACGAGCAGTACTTC.

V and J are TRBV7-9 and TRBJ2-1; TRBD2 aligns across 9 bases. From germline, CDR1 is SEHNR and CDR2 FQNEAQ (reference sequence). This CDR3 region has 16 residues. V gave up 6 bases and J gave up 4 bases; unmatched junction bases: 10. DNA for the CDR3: TGTGCCAGCAGTTATTTGTCTAGCGGGGTTTACAATGAGCAGTTCTTC. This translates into CASSYLSSGVYNEQFF. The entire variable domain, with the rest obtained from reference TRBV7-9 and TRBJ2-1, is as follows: DTGVSQNPRHKITKRGQNVTFRCDPISEHNRLYWYRQTLGQGPEFLTYFQNEAQLEKSRLLSDRFSAERPKGSFSTLEIQRTEQGDSAMYLCASSYLSSGVYNEQFFGPGTRLTVL.

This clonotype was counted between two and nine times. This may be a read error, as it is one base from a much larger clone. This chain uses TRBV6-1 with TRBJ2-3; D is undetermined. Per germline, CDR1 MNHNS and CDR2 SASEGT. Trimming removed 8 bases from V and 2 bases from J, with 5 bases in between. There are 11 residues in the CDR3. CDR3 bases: TGTGCCAGCGGCAACACAGATACGCAGTATTTT. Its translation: CASGNTDTQYF.

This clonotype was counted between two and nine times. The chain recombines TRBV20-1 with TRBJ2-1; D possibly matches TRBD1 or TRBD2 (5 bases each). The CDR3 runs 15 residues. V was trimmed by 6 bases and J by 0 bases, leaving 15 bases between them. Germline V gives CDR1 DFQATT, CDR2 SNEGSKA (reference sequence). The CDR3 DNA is TGCAGTGCAACCCCCCGGGACCACTCCTACAATGAGCAGTTCTTC. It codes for CSATPRDHSYNEQFF.

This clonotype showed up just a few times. CDR3 in DNA: TGTGCCAGCCACGCCCCGGGGACTGAGTATCAGCCCCAGCATTTT. It specifies CASHAPGTEYQPQHF. J is TRBJ1-5 and V is TRBV28, with D perhaps TRBD1 (5 bases). CDR3 length: 15 amino acids. The V end lost 8 bases, the J end lost 5 bases, and 19 bases lay between the germline ends. Germline assignment: CDR1 MDHEN and CDR2 SYDVKM.

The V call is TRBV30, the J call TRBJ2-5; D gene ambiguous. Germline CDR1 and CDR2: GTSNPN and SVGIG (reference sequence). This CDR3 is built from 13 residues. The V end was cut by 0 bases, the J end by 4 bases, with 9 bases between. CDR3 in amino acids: CAWSVLDRETQYF. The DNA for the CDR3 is TGTGCCTGGAGTGTACTGGATCGAGAGACCCAGTACTTC.

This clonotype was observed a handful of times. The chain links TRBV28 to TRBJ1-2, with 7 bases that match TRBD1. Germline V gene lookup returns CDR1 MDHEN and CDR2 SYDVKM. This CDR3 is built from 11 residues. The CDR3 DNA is TGTGTCGTACAGGGGAACTATGGCTACACCTTC. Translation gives CVVQGNYGYTF.

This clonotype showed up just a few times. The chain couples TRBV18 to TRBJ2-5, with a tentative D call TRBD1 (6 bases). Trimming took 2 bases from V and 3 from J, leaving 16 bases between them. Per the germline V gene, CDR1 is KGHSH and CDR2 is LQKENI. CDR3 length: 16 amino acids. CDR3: CASSPLTGLEKETQYF. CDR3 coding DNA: TGTGCCAGCTCACCATTGACAGGACTTGAGAAAGAGACCCAGTACTTC.

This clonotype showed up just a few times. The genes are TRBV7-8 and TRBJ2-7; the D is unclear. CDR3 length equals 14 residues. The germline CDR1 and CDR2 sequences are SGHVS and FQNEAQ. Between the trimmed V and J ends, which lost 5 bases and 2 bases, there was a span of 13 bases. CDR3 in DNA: TGTGCCAGCAGCGCGGACGGAATTACCTACGAGCAGTACTTC. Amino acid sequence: CASSADGITYEQYF. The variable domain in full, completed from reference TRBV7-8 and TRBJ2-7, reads GAGVSQSPRYKVAKRGQDVALRCDPISGHVSLFWYQQALGQGPEFLTYFQNEAQLDKSGLPSDRFFAERPEGSVSTLKIQRTQQEDSAVYLCASSADGITYEQYFGPGTRLTVT.

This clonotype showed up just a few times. CDR3 bases: TGTGCCAGCAGCTTCGTAACCGGGACAGGTTCCTCCTACGAGCAGTACTTC. Protein sequence: CASSFVTGTGSSYEQYF. The chain joins TRBV5-4 to TRBJ2-7, with 8 bases lining up with TRBD1. CDR1 is SGHNT and CDR2 is YYREEE in the germline V gene (reference sequence). The CDR3 runs to 17 residues. With 2 bases clipped from V and 0 bases from J, the junction kept 10 bases outside the gene matches.

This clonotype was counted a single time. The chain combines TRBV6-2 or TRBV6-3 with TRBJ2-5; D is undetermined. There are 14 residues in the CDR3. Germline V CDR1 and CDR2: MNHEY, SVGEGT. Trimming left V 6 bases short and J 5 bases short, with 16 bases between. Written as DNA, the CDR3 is TGTGCCAGCAGCCCCTTCGGGCCTTGGGAGACCCAGTACTTC. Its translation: CASSPFGPWETQYF.

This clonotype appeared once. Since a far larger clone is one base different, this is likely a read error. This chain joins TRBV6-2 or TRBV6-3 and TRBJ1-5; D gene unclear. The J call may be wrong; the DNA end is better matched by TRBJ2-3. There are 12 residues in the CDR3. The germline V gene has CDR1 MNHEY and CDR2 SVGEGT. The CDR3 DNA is TGTGCCAGCAGTTATAGCAATCAGCCCCAGTATTTT. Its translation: CASSYSNQPQYF.

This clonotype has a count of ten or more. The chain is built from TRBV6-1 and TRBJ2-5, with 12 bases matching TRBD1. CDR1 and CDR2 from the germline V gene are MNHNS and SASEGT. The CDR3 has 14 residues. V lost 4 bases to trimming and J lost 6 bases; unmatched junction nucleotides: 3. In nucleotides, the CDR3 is TGTGCCAGCAGTGCCGGGACAGGGGGCAAGACCCAGTACTTC. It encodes CASSAGTGGKTQYF.

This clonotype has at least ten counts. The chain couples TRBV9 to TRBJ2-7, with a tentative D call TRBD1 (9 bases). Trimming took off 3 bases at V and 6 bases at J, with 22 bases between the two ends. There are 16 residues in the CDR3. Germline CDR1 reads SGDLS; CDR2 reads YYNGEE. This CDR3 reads CASSAAGGQGAREQYF. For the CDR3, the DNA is TGTGCCAGCAGCGCCGCGGGGGGACAGGGTGCACGCGAGCAGTACTTC. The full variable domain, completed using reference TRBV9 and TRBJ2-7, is DSGVTQTPKHLITATGQRVTLRCSPRSGDLSVYWYQQSLDQGLQFLIQYYNGEERAKGNILERFSAQQFPDLHSELNLSSLELGDSALYFCASSAAGGQGAREQYFGPGTRLTVT.

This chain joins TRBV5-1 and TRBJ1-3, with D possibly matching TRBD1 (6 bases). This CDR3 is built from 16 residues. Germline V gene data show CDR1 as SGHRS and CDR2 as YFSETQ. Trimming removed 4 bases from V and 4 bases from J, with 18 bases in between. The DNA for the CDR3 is TGCGCCAGCAGCCCAGGGGAATCGCGATCGGGAAACACCATATATTTT. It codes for CASSPGESRSGNTIYF.

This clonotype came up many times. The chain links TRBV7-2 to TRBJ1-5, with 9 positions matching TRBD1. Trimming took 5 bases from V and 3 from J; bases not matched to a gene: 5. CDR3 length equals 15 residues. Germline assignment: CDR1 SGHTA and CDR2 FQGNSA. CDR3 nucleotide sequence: TGTGCCAGCAGCCCGACAGGGGGGATCAATCAGCCCCAGCATTTT. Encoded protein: CASSPTGGINQPQHF.

Here the CDR3 reads CAWTQSGANVLTF. In nucleotides, the CDR3 is TGTGCCTGGACCCAGTCTGGGGCCAACGTCCTGACTTTC. The chain combines TRBV30 with TRBJ2-6; no clear D gene. The germline V and J ends were trimmed by 4 bases and 1 base, with 5 bases remaining between them. Germline CDR1 is GTSNPN and CDR2 is SVGIG (reference sequence). The CDR3 sequence is 13 residues long.

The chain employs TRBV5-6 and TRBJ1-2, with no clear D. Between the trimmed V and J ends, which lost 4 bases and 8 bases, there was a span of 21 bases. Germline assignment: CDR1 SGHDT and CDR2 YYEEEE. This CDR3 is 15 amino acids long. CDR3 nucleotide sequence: TGTGCCAGCAGCATCGGAAGGCAGGCCCCGGGGGGCTACACCTTC. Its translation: CASSIGRQAPGGYTF.

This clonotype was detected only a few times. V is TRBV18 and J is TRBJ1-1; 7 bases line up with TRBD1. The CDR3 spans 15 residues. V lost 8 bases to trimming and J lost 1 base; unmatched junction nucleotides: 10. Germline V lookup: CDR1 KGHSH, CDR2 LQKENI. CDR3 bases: TGTGCCAGCGCAACGGCCGGGACAGCGAACACTGAAGCTTTCTTT. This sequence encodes CASATAGTANTEAFF.

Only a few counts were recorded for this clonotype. For the CDR3, the DNA is TGTGCCAGTAGTACCGGGGATTCCTATGGCTACACCTTC. It specifies CASSTGDSYGYTF. V gene TRBV19 combines with J gene TRBJ1-2; D ambiguous. Between the trimmed V and J ends, which lost 4 bases and 4 bases, there was a span of 10 bases. The CDR3 has 13 residues. Germline V gives CDR1 LNHDA, CDR2 SQIVND (reference sequence).

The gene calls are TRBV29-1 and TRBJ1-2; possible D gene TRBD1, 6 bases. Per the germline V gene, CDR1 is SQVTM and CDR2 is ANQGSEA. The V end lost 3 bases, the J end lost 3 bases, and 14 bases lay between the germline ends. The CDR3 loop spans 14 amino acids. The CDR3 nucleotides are TGCAGCGTTGAGGCCGGGACACCTGACTATGGCTACACCTTC. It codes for CSVEAGTPDYGYTF.

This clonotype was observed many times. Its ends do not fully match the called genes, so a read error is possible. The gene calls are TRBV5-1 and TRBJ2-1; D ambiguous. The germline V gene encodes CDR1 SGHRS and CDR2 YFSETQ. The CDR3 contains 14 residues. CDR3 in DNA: TGTGCCAGCAGCTTAGGTCCCAGTTACAATGAGCAGTTCTTC. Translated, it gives CASSLGPSYNEQFF.

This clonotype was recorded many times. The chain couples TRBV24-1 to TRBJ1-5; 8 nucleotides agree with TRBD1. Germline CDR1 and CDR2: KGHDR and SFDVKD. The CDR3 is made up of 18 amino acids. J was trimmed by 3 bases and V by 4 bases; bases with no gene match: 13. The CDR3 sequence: CATSDPGVTGGNNQPQHF. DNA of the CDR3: TGTGCCACCAGTGACCCCGGGGTTACAGGGGGTAACAATCAGCCCCAGCATTTT.

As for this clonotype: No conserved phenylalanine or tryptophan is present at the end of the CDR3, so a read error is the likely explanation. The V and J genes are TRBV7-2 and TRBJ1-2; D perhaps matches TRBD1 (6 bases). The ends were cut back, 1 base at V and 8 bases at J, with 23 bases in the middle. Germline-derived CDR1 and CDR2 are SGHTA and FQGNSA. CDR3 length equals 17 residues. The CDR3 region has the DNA TGTGCCAGCAGCTTAGGCCACAGGGAGGGTGCTCTGTCCGGCTACACCCTC. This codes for CASSLGHREGALSGYTL.